The 18 T cell receptor beta chains reported below all come from one sample, sequenced in a study of immune heterogeneity within non-small cell lung tumors. Multiplex PCR with 32 V and 13 J primers amplified TCR beta CDR3. Each CDR3 protein gets one entry after TCRdb re-called the multiplex PCR reads with MiXCR. The data hold some 19,000 distinct CDR3 sequences, with 25% to 35% observed a single time. Samples each supplied about 610 ng of bulk tumor genomic DNA as template. The authors collected several far-apart biopsies from each primary tumor during surgery. Patients went through curative surgery, and their non-small cell lung cancer was untreated and newly diagnosed. The sample was lung tumor tissue. The receptor source for this set is a man in his forties with non-small cell lung cancer.

The CDR3 protein is CSAIREGRGYNEQFF. CDR3 DNA sequence: TGCAGTGCTATTAGAGAGGGGCGAGGCTACAATGAGCAGTTCTTC. The chain uses TRBV20-1 and TRBJ2-1; tentatively, D is TRBD1 or TRBD2 (5 bases each). Germline V gene lookup returns CDR1 DFQATT and CDR2 SNEGSKA (reference sequence). Trimming took 4 bases from V and 3 from J, leaving 16 bases between them. The CDR3 extends over 15 amino acids.

The chain uses TRBV9 and TRBJ2-5; D is perhaps TRBD2 (5 bases). The CDR3 is 18 amino acids. Germline V CDR1 and CDR2: SGDLS, YYNGEE. Trimming removed 3 bases from V and 5 bases from J, with 26 bases in between. The CDR3, as DNA: TGTGCCAGCAGCGCCCAGGCGCCCGGGGAACACGGACCGGAGACCCAGTACTTC. This codes for CASSAQAPGEHGPETQYF.

The chain uses TRBV30 and TRBJ2-3; 9 nucleotides line up with TRBD2. Trimming removed 5 bases from V and 2 bases from J; junction bases left unmatched: 14. Germline CDR1 and CDR2: GTSNPN and SVGIG (reference sequence). This CDR3 region has 17 residues. The DNA of the CDR3 is TGTGCCTGGGCGAAGCGGGAGGTCACACTCCCCACAGATACGCAGTATTTT. Translation: CAWAKREVTLPTDTQYF.

CDR3 bases: TGTGCCACCAGCAGAGATTTTAAGGCTATTGAAGCTTTCTTT. Its protein product is CATSRDFKAIEAFF. The chain couples TRBV15 to TRBJ1-1; D not resolved. The V and J ends lost 0 bases and 7 bases respectively, with 12 bases between them. Germline CDR1 reads LNHNV; CDR2 reads YYDKDF (reference sequence). There are 14 residues in the CDR3.

This clonotype appeared a few times. This chain links TRBV20-1 with TRBJ1-1; D not resolved. This CDR3 is built from 14 residues. Germline CDR1 reads DFQATT; CDR2 reads SNEGSKA (reference sequence). Trimming took off 0 bases at V and 2 bases at J, with 10 bases between the two ends. The CDR3 coding sequence is TGCAGTGCTAGAGATCCCACAGCTAACACTGAAGCTTTCTTT. Translation gives CSARDPTANTEAFF.

This clonotype was counted between two and nine times. The genes are TRBV27 and TRBJ1-2; D perhaps matches TRBD1 (6 bases). Trimming removed 3 bases from V and 8 bases from J, with 16 bases in between. CDR1 is MNHEY and CDR2 is SMNVEV in the germline V gene (reference sequence). The CDR3 has 14 amino acids. The CDR3 region has the DNA TGTGCCAGCAGTTTCAACGGAAAGGGACACGGCTACACCTTC. Its protein is CASSFNGKGHGYTF.

This chain uses TRBV9 with TRBJ2-1, with 8 bases identical to TRBD1. Germline CDR1 and CDR2: SGDLS and YYNGEE. With V trimmed by 4 bases and J by 5 bases, 5 bases remained unmatched. The CDR3 sequence is 14 residues long. This CDR3 is CASSFGTGNNEQFF. The CDR3, as DNA: TGTGCCAGCAGCTTCGGGACAGGTAACAATGAGCAGTTCTTC.

This rearrangement joins TRBV2 to TRBJ2-7; 10 nucleotides align to TRBD2. Germline assignment: CDR1 SNHLY and CDR2 FYNNEI. CDR3 size: 14 residues. Trimming removed 6 bases from V and 4 bases from J; junction bases left unmatched: 6. CDR3 region: CASRVSGRVYEQYF. The CDR3 DNA reads TGTGCCAGCAGGGTAAGCGGGAGGGTTTACGAGCAGTACTTC.

This clonotype was counted only a few times. The chain recombines TRBV7-8 with TRBJ2-5; 11 bases agree with TRBD2. The CDR3 contains 17 residues. Losses at the gene ends were 1 base for V and 5 bases for J; bases not matched to a gene: 9. CDR1 SGHVS and CDR2 FQNEAQ come from the germline V gene. CDR3 in amino acids: CASSLVAGGPRGETQYF. The DNA of the CDR3 is TGTGCCAGCAGCTTAGTAGCGGGAGGGCCCCGTGGGGAGACCCAGTACTTC. The full variable domain, in which reference TRBV7-8 and TRBJ2-5 provide the parts outside the CDR3, is GAGVSQSPRYKVAKRGQDVALRCDPISGHVSLFWYQQALGQGPEFLTYFQNEAQLDKSGLPSDRFFAERPEGSVSTLKIQRTQQEDSAVYLCASSLVAGGPRGETQYFGPGTRLLVL.

This chain uses TRBV7-9 with TRBJ2-7; D gene uncertain. Germline V CDR1 and CDR2: SEHNR, FQNEAQ (reference sequence). The CDR3 has 14 amino acids. V gave up 0 bases and J gave up 7 bases, with 13 bases separating them. CDR3 in DNA: TGTGCCAGCAGCTTAGCCACAAGCGTAAGGGAGCAGTACTTC. It specifies CASSLATSVREQYF.

Turning to this clonotype: One base away lies a much larger clone, so this may be a sequencing read error. The chain has TRBV11-2 and TRBJ1-3; 10 nucleotides align to TRBD1. This CDR3 comprises 16 residues. CDR1 and CDR2 from the germline V gene are SGHAT and FQNNGV. CDR3 sequence reads: CASSLSDRGTGSTIYF. Here the CDR3 DNA reads TGTGCCAGCAGCTTATCGGACAGGGGGACTGGAAGCACCATATATTTT.

The J gene is TRBJ2-7, the V gene TRBV7-2, with unresolved D. The CDR3 consists of 14 residues. Germline-derived CDR1 and CDR2 are SGHTA and FQGNSA. V was trimmed by 4 bases and J by 3 bases, leaving 13 bases between them. DNA for the CDR3: TGTGCCAGCAGCTCAGCCCAGGCAAACTACGAGCAGTACTTC. Its translation is CASSSAQANYEQYF.

This chain uses TRBV9 with TRBJ1-1; D is uncertain. The CDR3 consists of 15 residues. Germline values: CDR1 SGDLS, CDR2 YYNGEE. The ends were cut back, 4 bases at V and 3 bases at J, with 16 bases in the middle. The CDR3 loop is CASSLNPGDDTEAFF. The CDR3 DNA reads as TGTGCCAGCAGCCTAAACCCGGGTGACGACACTGAAGCTTTCTTT.

This clonotype has only a few counts. CDR3 amino acids: CASSQAYLNSPLHF. In DNA, the CDR3 is TGTGCCAGCAGCCAAGCGTACCTTAATTCACCCCTCCACTTT. The V gene is TRBV14, the J gene TRBJ1-6; D is undetermined. CDR1 and CDR2 from the germline V gene are SGHDN and FVKESK. CDR3 size: 14 residues. Trimming shortened V by 1 base and J by 6 bases, and 7 bases separated the two germline ends.

This clonotype was detected only a few times. This chain connects TRBV19 to TRBJ1-5; no clear D. Germline lookup yields CDR1 LNHDA and CDR2 SQIVND (reference sequence). The CDR3 contains 15 residues. The germline V and J ends were trimmed by 10 bases and 2 bases, with 18 bases remaining between them. The CDR3 spells CATTSRGNGNQPQHF. CDR3 nucleotides: TGTGCCACTACGAGTCGGGGTAATGGCAATCAGCCCCAGCATTTT.

The rearrangement joins TRBV6-5 to TRBJ2-6; 8 positions agree with TRBD1. This CDR3 has 17 residues. Trimming removed 3 bases from V and 1 base from J; junction bases left unmatched: 5. Germline loops: CDR1 MNHEY, CDR2 SVGAGI. The CDR3 DNA sequence: TGTGCCAGCAGTTATTCTCAGGGGGCGTCTGGGGCCAACGTCCTGACTTTC. Amino acids: CASSYSQGASGANVLTF.

This clonotype came up many times. The chain is built from TRBV11-3 and TRBJ2-7, with D tentatively TRBD1 (6 bases). The CDR3 runs 16 residues. The germline V and J ends were trimmed by 2 bases and 1 base, with 15 bases remaining between them. CDR1 and CDR2 from the germline V gene are SGHNT and YENEEA. The CDR3 bases are TGTGCCAGCAGCTTAAGGGGTACAGGGCCGTCCTACGAGCAGTACTTC. Its protein is CASSLRGTGPSYEQYF.

This clonotype was counted at least ten times. This chain links TRBV7-6 with TRBJ2-7, with a tentative D call TRBD1 (5 bases). From germline, CDR1 is SGHVS and CDR2 FNYEAQ. The CDR3 is 15 amino acids. Trimming shortened V by 6 bases and J by 3 bases, and 18 bases separated the two germline ends. CDR3 protein: CASSPAAQALYEQYF. The CDR3 DNA follows: TGTGCCAGCAGTCCCGCGGCACAGGCTCTCTACGAGCAGTACTTC.